One sample yielded the 15 T cell receptor beta chains listed below, sequenced in a study of monozygotic twins with inflammatory bowel disease. Using the 5' RACE reads, TCRdb records one entry per CDR3 protein without DNA. This listing includes about 160,000 distinct CDR3 sequences. Sequencing used blood. The receptors stem from a human donor with ulcerative colitis or Crohn's disease, or a healthy co-twin of an affected twin (not recorded which).

The J gene is TRBJ2-5, the V gene TRBV20-1; without DNA, the TCRdb call of TRBD1 cannot be checked. Germline loops: CDR1 DFQATT, CDR2 SNEGSKA (reference sequence). The CDR3 extends over 13 amino acids. CDR3: CSARMAGGETQYF.

This chain uses TRBV11-3 with TRBJ2-1; TCRdb indicates TRBD2, and absent DNA this call remains unverified. Germline loops: CDR1 SGHNT, CDR2 YENEEA. The CDR3 contains 15 residues. The CDR3 is CASSLWRGGGNEQFF.

The rearrangement links TRBV10-3 to TRBJ1-4; without DNA, the TCRdb call of TRBD1 cannot be checked. This CDR3 region has 13 residues. In germline, CDR1 is ENHRY, CDR2 SYGVKD. The CDR3 loop is CAISAGQGEKLFF.

CDR3 protein: CASSPNAGGRDEQFF. This rearrangement joins TRBV5-1 to TRBJ2-1; there is no DNA to check the TCRdb D call of TRBD2. CDR1 and CDR2 (germline): SGHRS, YFSETQ. The CDR3 is 15 amino acids.

V usage is TRBV6-1 and J usage is TRBJ2-5; TCRdb lists TRBD1, though no DNA is available to test this call. The CDR3 covers 12 residues. From germline, CDR1 is MNHNS and CDR2 SASEGT. The CDR3 region is CATRDNQETQYF.

The rearrangement uses TRBV18 and TRBJ2-1. CDR1 is KGHSH and CDR2 is LQKENI in the germline V gene. The CDR3 has 16 residues. CDR3 sequence reads: CASSPQLISSYNEQFF.

The chain joins TRBV7-9 to TRBJ2-7; TCRdb's D call, TRBD1, is unchecked because there is no DNA. CDR3 length: 13 residues. Germline-derived CDR1 and CDR2 are SEHNR and FQNEAQ (reference sequence). The CDR3 spells CASSLRQGDTQYF. Complete variable domain (other parts from reference TRBV7-9 and TRBJ2-7): DTGVSQNPRHKITKRGQNVTFRCDPISEHNRLYWYRQTLGQGPEFLTYFQNEAQLEKSRLLSDRFSAERPKGSFSTLEIQRTEQGDSAMYLCASSLRQGDTQYFGPGTRLTVT.

This sequence joins TRBV5-1 and TRBJ2-1; there is no DNA to check the TCRdb D call of TRBD1. Germline lookup yields CDR1 SGHRS and CDR2 YFSETQ. The CDR3 is 17 residues long. The CDR3 loop is CASTRLQNRGGFNEQFF.

The CDR3 loop is CASSQGILNTEAFF. The chain combines TRBV3-1 with TRBJ1-1. Germline-derived CDR1 and CDR2 are LGHDT and YNNKEL (reference sequence). The CDR3 is made up of 14 amino acids.

The chain couples TRBV5-1 to TRBJ1-4; TCRdb calls TRBD1, which cannot be checked without DNA. This CDR3 spans 15 amino acids. Germline CDR1 SGHRS, CDR2 YFSETQ. The CDR3 loop reads CASSIIPGRNEKLFF.

The CDR3 region is CASSYETSGTNEQFF. This chain links TRBV5-1 with TRBJ2-1; there is no DNA to check the TCRdb D call of TRBD2. Germline CDR1 and CDR2: SGHRS and YFSETQ. This CDR3 has 15 amino acids. Full variable domain (outside the CDR3, taken from reference TRBV5-1 and TRBJ2-1): KAGVTQTPRYLIKTRGQQVTLSCSPISGHRSVSWYQQTPGQGLQFLFEYFSETQRNKGNFPGRFSGRQFSNSRSEMNVSTLELGDSALYLCASSYETSGTNEQFFGPGTRLTVL.

The V and J genes are TRBV11-2 and TRBJ2-7; TCRdb calls TRBD1, which cannot be checked without DNA. The CDR3 has 18 residues. Germline-derived CDR1 and CDR2 are SGHAT and FQNNGV. The CDR3 region is CASTYHGGRQLSGFEQYF.

The chain recombines TRBV4-2 with TRBJ2-7. The CDR3 extends over 13 amino acids. Looked up from germline, CDR1 is LGHNA and CDR2 is YNFKEQ. The CDR3: CASSRGGSYEQYF.

The CDR3 sequence: CASSFDRGRGYEQYF. This chain uses TRBV5-1 with TRBJ2-7. Germline assignment: CDR1 SGHRS and CDR2 YFSETQ. The CDR3 consists of 15 residues.

The chain is built from TRBV7-2 and TRBJ2-5. Per germline, CDR1 SGHTA and CDR2 FQGNSA. This CDR3 is built from 14 residues. CDR3 sequence reads: CASGRVTAWKTQYF. Combining the CDR3 with reference TRBV7-2 and TRBJ2-5 gives the whole variable domain GAGVSQSPSNKVTEKGKDVELRCDPISGHTALYWYRQSLGQGLEFLIYFQGNSAPDKSGLPSDRFSAERTGGSVSTLTIQRTQQEDSAVYLCASGRVTAWKTQYFGPGTRLLVL.